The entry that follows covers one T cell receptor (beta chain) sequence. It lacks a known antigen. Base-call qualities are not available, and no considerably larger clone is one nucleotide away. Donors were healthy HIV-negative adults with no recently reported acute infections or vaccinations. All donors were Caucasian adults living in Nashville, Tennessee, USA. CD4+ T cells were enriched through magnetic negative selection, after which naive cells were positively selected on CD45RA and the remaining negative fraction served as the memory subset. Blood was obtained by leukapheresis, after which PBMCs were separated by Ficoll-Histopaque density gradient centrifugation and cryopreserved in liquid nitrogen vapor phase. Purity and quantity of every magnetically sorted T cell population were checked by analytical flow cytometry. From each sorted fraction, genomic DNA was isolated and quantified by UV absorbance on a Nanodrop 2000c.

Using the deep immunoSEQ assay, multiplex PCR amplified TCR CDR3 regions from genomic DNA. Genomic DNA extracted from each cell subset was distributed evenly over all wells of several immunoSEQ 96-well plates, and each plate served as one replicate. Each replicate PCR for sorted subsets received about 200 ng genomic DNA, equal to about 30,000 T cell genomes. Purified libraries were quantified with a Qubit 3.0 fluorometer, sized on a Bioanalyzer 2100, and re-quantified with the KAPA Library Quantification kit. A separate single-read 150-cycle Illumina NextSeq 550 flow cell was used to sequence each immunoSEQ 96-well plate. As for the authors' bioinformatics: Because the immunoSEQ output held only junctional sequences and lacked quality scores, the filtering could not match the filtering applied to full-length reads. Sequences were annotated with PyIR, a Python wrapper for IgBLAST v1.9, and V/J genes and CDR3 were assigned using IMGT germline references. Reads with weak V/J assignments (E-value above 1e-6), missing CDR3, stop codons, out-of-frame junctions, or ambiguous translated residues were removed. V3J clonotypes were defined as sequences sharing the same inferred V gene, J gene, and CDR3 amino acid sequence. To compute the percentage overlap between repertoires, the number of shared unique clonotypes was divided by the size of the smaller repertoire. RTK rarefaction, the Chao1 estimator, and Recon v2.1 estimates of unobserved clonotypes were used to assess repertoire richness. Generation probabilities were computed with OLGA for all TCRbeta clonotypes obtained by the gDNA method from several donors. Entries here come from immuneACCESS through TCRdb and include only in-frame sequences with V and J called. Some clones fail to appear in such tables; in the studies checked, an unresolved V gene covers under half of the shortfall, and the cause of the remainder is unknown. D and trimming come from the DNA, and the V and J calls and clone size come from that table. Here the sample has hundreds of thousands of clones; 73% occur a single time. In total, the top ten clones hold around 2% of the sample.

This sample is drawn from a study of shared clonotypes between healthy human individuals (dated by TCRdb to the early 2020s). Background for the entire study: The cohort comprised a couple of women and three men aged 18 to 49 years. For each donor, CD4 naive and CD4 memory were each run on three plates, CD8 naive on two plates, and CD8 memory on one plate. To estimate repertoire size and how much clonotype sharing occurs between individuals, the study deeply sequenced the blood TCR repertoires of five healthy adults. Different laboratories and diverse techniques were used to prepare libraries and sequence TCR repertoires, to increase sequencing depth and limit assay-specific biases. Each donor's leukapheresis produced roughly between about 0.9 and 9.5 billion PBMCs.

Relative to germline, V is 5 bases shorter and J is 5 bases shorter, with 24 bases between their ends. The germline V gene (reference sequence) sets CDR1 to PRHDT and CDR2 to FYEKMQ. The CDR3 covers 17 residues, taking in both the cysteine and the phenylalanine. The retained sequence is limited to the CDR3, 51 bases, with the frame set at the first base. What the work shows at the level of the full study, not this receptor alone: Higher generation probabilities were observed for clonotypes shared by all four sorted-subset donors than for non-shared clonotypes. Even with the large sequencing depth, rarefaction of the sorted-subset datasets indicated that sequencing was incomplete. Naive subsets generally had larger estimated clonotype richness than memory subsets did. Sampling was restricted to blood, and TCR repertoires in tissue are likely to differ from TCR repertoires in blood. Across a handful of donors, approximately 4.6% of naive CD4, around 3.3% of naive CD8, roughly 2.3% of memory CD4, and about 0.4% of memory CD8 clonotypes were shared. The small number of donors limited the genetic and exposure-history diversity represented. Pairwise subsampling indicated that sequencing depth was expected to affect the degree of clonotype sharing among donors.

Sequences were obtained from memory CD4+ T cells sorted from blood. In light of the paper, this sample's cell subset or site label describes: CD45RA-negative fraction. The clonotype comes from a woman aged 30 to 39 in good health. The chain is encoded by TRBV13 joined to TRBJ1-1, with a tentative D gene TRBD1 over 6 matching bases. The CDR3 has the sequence CASSLLRGEGFGTEAFF. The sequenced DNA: TGTGCCAGCAGCCTCCTCAGGGGAGAAGGCTTTGGGACTGAAGCTTTCTTT.